The clone carrying this T cell receptor (beta chain) was picked up one time. What it binds is not known. The junction does not match germline at one end; this may be a read error. The record originates from a study of glioma-infiltrating T cells. Amplification of TCR alpha and beta CDR3 regions from RNA used iRepertoire nested multiplex PCR. Tissue mRNA or PBMC total RNA, about 90-400 ng, went into one-step reverse transcription and amplification. TCRdb passed the multiplex PCR reads through MiXCR, listing each CDR3 protein once. The repertoire consists of approximately 190,000 distinct CDR3 sequences, with approximately 30% occurring once and the leading ten covering around 20%. Broader study findings: Gliomas, especially low-grade, showed above-expected tissue-blood divergence; non-neoplastic patients showed below.

The sample consisted of glioma tissue, nonneoplastic brain tissue, or PBMCs (not recorded which). The receptor's source is a human donor with low-grade glioma or glioblastoma, undergoing nonglioma brain surgery, or in good health (not recorded which).

Written as DNA, the CDR3 is TGTGCCAGCAGCTTGGCTAAACAAGAGGCCCAGTACTTC. Protein sequence: CASSLAKQEAQYF. V is TRBV7-2 and J is TRBJ2-5; the D is unclear. The CDR3 has 13 residues. Germline CDR1 and CDR2: SGHTA and FQGNSA.